The T cell receptor beta chain described here comes from a study of identical twins. The CDR3 covers 13 residues. Trimming took off 2 bases at V and 4 bases at J, with 9 bases between the two ends. Only a few counts were recorded for this clonotype. Using its own MiXCR run on the 5' RACE reads, TCRdb lists one record per CDR3 protein. The table records 500,000 or so distinct CDR3 sequences, approximately 22% of them present only once. These same data were also listed under a study on T cells expressing NK-cell markers.

Material for sequencing was CD4+ T cells sorted from blood. This chain joins TRBV12-3 or TRBV12-4 and TRBJ2-7, with D possibly being TRBD2 (6 bases). This receptor was identified in a woman aged 18-29 years in good health. This CDR3 is CASSLKEGYEQYF. CDR3 in DNA: TGTGCCAGCAGTTTAAAGGAGGGTTACGAGCAGTACTTC.